This T cell receptor beta chain was identified in a study of Tregs in tolerant kidney transplant recipients. Broader study findings: The small number of patients limits these findings pending further validation. Biological reproducibility was not directly addressed in this study. Nucleotide sequences could not be compared across some patients' samples due to primer changes.

This CDR3 spans 15 amino acids. The V gene end was trimmed by 0 bases and the J gene end by 7 bases; junction bases not matched to a gene: 6. Germline loops: CDR1 SGHRS, CDR2 YFSETQ. Unstimulated Tregs (CD4+CD25+CD127-) and CD4+CD25- non-Tregs were sorted from PBMCs. Concerning this clone itself: Its antigen remains unknown.

Libraries were prepared by immunoSEQ multiplex PCR; TCRdb keeps only in-frame clonotypes and omits some of them. The sample records 100,000 to 130,000 clones, 90% being singletons. The TCR sequence derives from a human donor who received a combined kidney and bone marrow transplant. This chain joins TRBV5-1 and TRBJ2-7; 11 bases map to TRBD1. The sample in question was CD4+ T cells from blood, obtained before the transplant. The CDR3, as DNA: TGCGCCAGCAGCTTGGAAGGACAGGGGGCGCGTGAGCAGTACTTC. It is translated as CASSLEGQGAREQYF.